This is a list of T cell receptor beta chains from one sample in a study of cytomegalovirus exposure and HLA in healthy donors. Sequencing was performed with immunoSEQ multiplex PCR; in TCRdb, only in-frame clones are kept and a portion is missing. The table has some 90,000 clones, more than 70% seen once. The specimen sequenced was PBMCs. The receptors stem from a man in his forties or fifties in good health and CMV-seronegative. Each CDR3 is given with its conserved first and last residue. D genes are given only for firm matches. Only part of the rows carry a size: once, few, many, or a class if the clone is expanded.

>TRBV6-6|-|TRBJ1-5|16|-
TGTGCCAGCAGTTCCAACTGGGGGGTTAGCAATCAGCCCCAGCATTTT
CASSSNWGVSNQPQHF
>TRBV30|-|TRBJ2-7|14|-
TGTGCCTGGAGTGTTAACACCGTGTCCTACGAGCAGTACTTC
CAWSVNTVSYEQYF
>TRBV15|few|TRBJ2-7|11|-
TGTGCCACCGGAACAGCCTACGAGCAGTACTTC
CATGTAYEQYF
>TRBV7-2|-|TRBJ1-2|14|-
TGTGCCAGCAGCCTTAGACAGGCTGATTATGGCTACACCTTC
CASSLRQADYGYTF
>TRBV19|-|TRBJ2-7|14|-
TGTGCCAGTACGGATGGAGGGGGCCCGTACGAGCAGTACTTC
CASTDGGGPYEQYF
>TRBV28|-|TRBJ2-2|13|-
TGTGCCAGCAGTTTAAGTGCCGGCGGGGAGCTGTTTTTT
CASSLSAGGELFF
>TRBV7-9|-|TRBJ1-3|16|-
TGTGCCAGCAGTTATCCGACGGGTGCCTCTGGAAACACCATATATTTT
CASSYPTGASGNTIYF
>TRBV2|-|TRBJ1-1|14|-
TGTGCCAGCAGTGTCGAACACATGAACACTGAAGCTTTCTTT
CASSVEHMNTEAFF
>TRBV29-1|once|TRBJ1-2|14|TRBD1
TGCAGCGTTGAAGTGCAGGGGGCAGCCTATGGCTACACCTTC
CSVEVQGAAYGYTF
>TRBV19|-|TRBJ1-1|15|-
TGTGCCAGTAGTATGAAACGACAGCCTAACACTGAAGCTTTCTTT
CASSMKRQPNTEAFF
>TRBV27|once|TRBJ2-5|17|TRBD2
TGTGCCAGCAGTTTAGGGACTAGCGGCCCCCCCAGGGAGACCCAGTACTTC
CASSLGTSGPPRETQYF
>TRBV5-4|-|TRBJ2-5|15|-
TGTGCCAGCGGTCAGTGGAGCGGTACACAAGAGACCCAGTACTTC
CASGQWSGTQETQYF
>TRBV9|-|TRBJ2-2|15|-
TGTGCCAGCAGCGTAGTAGCGAGGAACACCGGGGAGCTGTTTTTT
CASSVVARNTGELFF
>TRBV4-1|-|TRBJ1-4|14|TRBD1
TGCGCCAGCAGCCGGACAGGGCCTAATGAAAAACTGTTTTTT
CASSRTGPNEKLFF
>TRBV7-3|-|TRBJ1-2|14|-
TGTGCCAGCAGCTTAACAGGGACTGACTATGGCTACACCTTC
CASSLTGTDYGYTF
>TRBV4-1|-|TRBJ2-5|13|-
TGCGCCAGCAGCCAAAGGCTAATGGAGGCCCAGTACTTC
CASSQRLMEAQYF
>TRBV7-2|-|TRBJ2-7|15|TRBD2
TGTGCCAGCACCTTTAGCGGGGGGGCCGGCGACGAGCAGTACTTC
CASTFSGGAGDEQYF
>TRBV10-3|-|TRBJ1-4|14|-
TGTGCCATCAGTGACTTCGGGTCTAATGAAAAACTGTTTTTT
CAISDFGSNEKLFF
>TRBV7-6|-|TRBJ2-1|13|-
TGTGCCAGCAGCATGCATCAGGGAGGTGAGCAGTTCTTC
CASSMHQGGEQFF
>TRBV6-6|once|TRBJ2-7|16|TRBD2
TGTGCCAGCACCCTGGGGACGGGGGGGACCTCCTACGAGCAGTACTTC
CASTLGTGGTSYEQYF
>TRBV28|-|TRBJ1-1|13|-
TGTGCCAGCAGTCCCAGGGGCAGAAATGAAGCTTTCTTT
CASSPRGRNEAFF
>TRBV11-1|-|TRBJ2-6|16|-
TGTGCCAGCAGCTCGATGACAGCCCCTGGGGCCAACGTCCTGACTTTC
CASSSMTAPGANVLTF
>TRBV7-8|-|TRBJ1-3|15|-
TGTGCCAGCAGCTTAGGGAGGGGTTCTGGAAACACCATATATTTT
CASSLGRGSGNTIYF
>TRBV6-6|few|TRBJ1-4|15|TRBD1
TGTGCCAGCAACCCCAGGGGGCGGCTAGATGAAAAACTGTTTTTT
CASNPRGRLDEKLFF
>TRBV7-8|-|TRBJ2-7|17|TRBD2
TGTGCCAGCAGCCTACTAGCGGGGGCCCTGATTTCCTACGAGCAGTACTTC
CASSLLAGALISYEQYF
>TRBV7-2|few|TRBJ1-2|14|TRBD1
TGTGCCAGCAGGCAAAGGGACAGCATCTATGGCTACACCTTC
CASRQRDSIYGYTF
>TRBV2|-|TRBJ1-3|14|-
TGTGCCAGCAAAGGGGCGACGGCGGGAAACACCATATATTTT
CASKGATAGNTIYF
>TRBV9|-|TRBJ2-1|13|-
TGTGCCAGCAGCGTAGATACCTACAATGAGCAGTTCTTC
CASSVDTYNEQFF
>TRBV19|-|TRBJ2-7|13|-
TGTGCCAGTAGTATATCAGGACACTACGAGCAGTACTTC
CASSISGHYEQYF
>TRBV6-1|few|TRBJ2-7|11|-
TGTGCCAGCACAGGGGCCCACGAGCAGTACTTC
CASTGAHEQYF
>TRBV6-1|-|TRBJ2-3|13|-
TGTGCCAGCAGTGAAATCCTAGAGCCCCCGCAGTATTTT
CASSEILEPPQYF
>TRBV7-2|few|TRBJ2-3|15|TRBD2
TGTGCCAGCAGACCCCCGGGCGGGGGAACAGATACGCAGTATTTT
CASRPPGGGTDTQYF
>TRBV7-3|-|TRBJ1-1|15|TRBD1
TGTGCCAGCAGCCCGACAGGGTACCAGGACACTGAAGCTTTCTTT
CASSPTGYQDTEAFF
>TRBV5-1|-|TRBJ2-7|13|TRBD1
TGCGCCAGCAGCCCCGGGACAGGGGGAAGGCAGTACTTC
CASSPGTGGRQYF
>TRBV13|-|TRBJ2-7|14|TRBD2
TGTGCCAGCAGCCTACTAGCGGGCCTACGGAAGCAGTACTTC
CASSLLAGLRKQYF